This passage covers 28 T cell receptor beta chains from one sample sequenced in a study of blood T cell repertoires in COVID-19. Sequenced by immunoSEQ multiplex PCR; TCRdb stores in-frame clones only, minus some. Of 80,000 to 100,000 clones listed, about 89% are singletons. Sequenced sample: peripheral blood. Every receptor here comes from a human donor with active COVID-19. The donor label of this sample is uncertain.

The count of this clone is one. The rearrangement joins TRBV6-5 to TRBJ2-7; D gene unclear. The CDR3 has 16 residues. The ends were cut back, 0 bases at V and 0 bases at J, with 12 bases in the middle. Germline values: CDR1 MNHEY, CDR2 SVGAGI. In DNA, the CDR3 is TGTGCCAGCAGTTACTCGAAAGCCCTCCTCTCCTACGAGCAGTACTTC. It is translated as CASSYSKALLSYEQYF.

The CDR3 coding sequence is TGTGCCAGCAGCCAAGCGGGGGCAACTAATGAAAAACTGTTTTTT. Amino acid sequence: CASSQAGATNEKLFF. This sequence joins TRBV3-1 (or the pseudogene TRBV3-2) and TRBJ1-4; tentative D call: TRBD1 (5 bases). The CDR3 is made up of 15 amino acids. Germline loops: CDR1 LGHDT, CDR2 YNNKEL (reference sequence). Trimming took off 1 base at V and 0 bases at J, with 6 bases between the two ends.

V and J are TRBV2 and TRBJ1-4; D might be TRBD1 (5 bases). Germline CDR1 SNHLY, CDR2 FYNNEI. The CDR3 length is 13 residues. With 4 bases removed from V and 6 bases from J, the gap between germline ends came to 9 bases. As DNA, the CDR3 is TGTGCCAGCAGTGGGGGCGCGGATGAAAAACTGTTTTTT. Translating it yields CASSGGADEKLFF.

The CDR3 DNA is TGTGCCAGCTCACCAATGGGACAGGGGGTCGCCTACGAGCAGTACTTC. It translates to CASSPMGQGVAYEQYF. The genes are TRBV18 and TRBJ2-7; 11 bases agree with TRBD1. The V and J ends lost 2 bases and 2 bases, in that order; junction bases with no gene match: 5. The CDR3 has 16 residues. Germline CDR1 is KGHSH and CDR2 is LQKENI.

This chain links TRBV4-1 with TRBJ2-7; 9 bases fit TRBD2. V shed 4 bases, J shed 2 bases, and the junction held 6 bases outside the gene matches. The CDR3 has 15 amino acids. The germline gives CDR1 MGHRA, CDR2 YSYEKL. The CDR3 bases are TGCGCCAGCAGCCCTCTAGCGGGGTCGACCTACGAGCAGTACTTC. This translates into CASSPLAGSTYEQYF.

The gene calls are TRBV7-8 and TRBJ2-7, with TRBD2 matching 9 bases. The CDR3 runs 17 residues. Germline V gene lookup returns CDR1 SGHVS and CDR2 FQNEAQ. Unmatched junction bases numbered 12, after V lost 5 bases and J lost 1 base. The CDR3 here is CASSPGLAGSASYEQYF. In nucleotides, the CDR3 is TGTGCCAGCAGCCCGGGGCTAGCGGGGTCCGCATCCTACGAGCAGTACTTC.

This clone appeared a single time. V gene TRBV29-1 combines with J gene TRBJ2-7; 8 bases align to TRBD1. The CDR3 spans 12 residues. The germline CDR1 and CDR2 sequences are SQVTM and ANQGSEA. The trim removed 3 bases at V and 7 bases at J, leaving 5 bases unmatched. The CDR3 spells CSVDRNRGEQYF. The CDR3 bases are TGCAGCGTTGATAGAAACAGGGGGGAGCAGTACTTC.

The chain combines TRBV28 with TRBJ2-2; 10 bases map to TRBD2. Trimming removed 6 bases from V and 7 bases from J; junction bases left unmatched: 17. Looked up from germline, CDR1 is MDHEN and CDR2 is SYDVKM. The CDR3 sequence is 18 residues long. This CDR3 reads CASRSFEVAGGFGGELFF. The CDR3 DNA reads TGTGCCAGCAGATCCTTCGAGGTAGCGGGGGGTTTTGGCGGGGAGCTGTTTTTT.

This clone was picked up one time. V and J are TRBV5-6 and TRBJ2-2; the match to TRBD1 covers 9 bases. V shed 0 bases and J 7 bases; nucleotides not matched to a gene: 4. Per germline, CDR1 SGHDT and CDR2 YYEEEE. The CDR3 runs to 15 residues. CDR3: CASSLAQGAIGELFF. CDR3 DNA: TGTGCCAGCAGCTTGGCACAGGGGGCAATCGGGGAGCTGTTTTTT.

The chain carries TRBV7-2 and TRBJ2-1; D possibly corresponds to TRBD2 (6 bases). The CDR3 totals 15 residues. Looked up from germline, CDR1 is SGHTA and CDR2 is FQGNSA. Trimming removed 6 bases at V and 2 bases at J, with 14 bases between. DNA of the CDR3: TGTGCCAGCAGGCTTTCGGGGGACGCCTACAATGAGCAGTTCTTC. Protein sequence: CASRLSGDAYNEQFF. The full variable domain, rest sourced from reference TRBV7-2 and TRBJ2-1, is GAGVSQSPSNKVTEKGKDVELRCDPISGHTALYWYRQSLGQGLEFLIYFQGNSAPDKSGLPSDRFSAERTGGSVSTLTIQRTQQEDSAVYLCASRLSGDAYNEQFFGPGTRLTVL.

This chain links TRBV7-2 with TRBJ2-7; 7 bases are a match to TRBD1. From germline, CDR1 is SGHTA and CDR2 FQGNSA. The CDR3 totals 15 residues. V lost 4 bases and J lost 2; bases outside the gene matches: 8. DNA for the CDR3: TGTGCCAGCAGCTGGGCAGGACAGGCACCCTACGAGCAGTACTTC. This codes for CASSWAGQAPYEQYF. Full variable domain (missing parts from reference TRBV7-2 and TRBJ2-7): GAGVSQSPSNKVTEKGKDVELRCDPISGHTALYWYRQSLGQGLEFLIYFQGNSAPDKSGLPSDRFSAERTGGSVSTLTIQRTQQEDSAVYLCASSWAGQAPYEQYFGPGTRLTVT.

The chain is built from TRBV28 and TRBJ2-3, with 9 bases lining up with TRBD2. The germline gives CDR1 MDHEN, CDR2 SYDVKM. CDR3 length equals 14 residues. J lost 1 base, V lost 6 bases, and 2 bases had no gene match. The CDR3 nucleotides read TGTGCCAGCAGGGGACTAGCAGGCACAGATACGCAGTATTTT. This encodes CASRGLAGTDTQYF. The full variable domain, its missing parts supplied by reference TRBV28 and TRBJ2-3, is DVKVTQSSRYLVKRTGEKVFLECVQDMDHENMFWYRQDPGLGLRLIYFSYDVKMKEKGDIPEGYSVSREKKERFSLILESASTNQTSMYLCASRGLAGTDTQYFGPGTRLTVL.

This chain uses TRBV2 with TRBJ2-2, with D maybe TRBD2 (6 bases). The CDR3 contains 14 residues. V shed 4 bases and J shed 5 bases, with 11 bases lying between them. Looked up from germline, CDR1 is SNHLY and CDR2 is FYNNEI. The CDR3 DNA follows: TGTGCCAGCAGTGGTCCCGGAGGGACCGGGGAGCTGTTTTTT. It translates to CASSGPGGTGELFF.

This rearrangement joins TRBV6-5 to TRBJ2-1; TRBD2 aligns across 8 bases. The V segment lost 5 bases and the J segment 10 bases; nucleotides outside the gene matches: 13. Germline V gives CDR1 MNHEY, CDR2 SVGAGI. The CDR3 has 15 residues. The CDR3 DNA sequence: TGTGCCAGCAGTCTCAGGACTAGCTCTCGAGGGGAGCAGTTCTTC. Translating it yields CASSLRTSSRGEQFF.

This clone turned up a few times. The rearrangement links TRBV6-5 to TRBJ1-4, with no clear D. V was trimmed by 6 bases and J by 8 bases, leaving 7 bases between them. Germline assignment: CDR1 MNHEY and CDR2 SVGAGI. The CDR3 runs to 11 residues. The CDR3 coding sequence is TGTGCCAGCAGGTCCAGGGAAAAACTGTTTTTT. As protein: CASRSREKLFF.

The chain uses TRBV4-3 and TRBJ2-7; D remains ambiguous. Between the trimmed V and J ends, which lost 4 bases and 2 bases, there was a span of 15 bases. Germline V gene lookup returns CDR1 LGHNA and CDR2 YSLEER. The CDR3 sequence is 15 residues long. The CDR3 sequence: CASSPTYSFPYEQYF. CDR3 in DNA: TGCGCCAGCAGCCCAACCTACAGTTTCCCCTACGAGCAGTACTTC.

A word on this clone: The junction does not match germline at one end; this may be a read error. The chain employs TRBV2 and TRBJ1-5; 7 bases agree with TRBD1. Looked up from germline, CDR1 is SNHLY and CDR2 is FYNNEI. CDR3 length: 16 residues. CDR3 in DNA: TGTGCCAGCAGCGAAGGGATAACAGGGGTGAATCAGCCCCAGCATTTT. As protein: CASSEGITGVNQPQHF.

The V gene is TRBV15, the J gene TRBJ1-4; D unclear. V dropped 0 bases and J dropped 0 bases, with 5 bases sitting between them. CDR1 is LNHNV and CDR2 is YYDKDF in the germline V gene (reference sequence). This CDR3 is built from 15 residues. As DNA, the CDR3 is TGTGCCACCAGCAGAGAGAGTGCAACTAATGAAAAACTGTTTTTT. Its translation is CATSRESATNEKLFF.

The gene calls are TRBV7-2 and TRBJ2-5, with 10 bases fitting TRBD2. The CDR3 is 15 residues long. V shed 3 bases and J 5 bases; nucleotides not matched to a gene: 6. Germline CDR1 SGHTA, CDR2 FQGNSA. CDR3 residues: CASSFQRGGRETQYF. The CDR3, as DNA: TGTGCCAGCAGCTTTCAGCGGGGGGGCCGGGAGACCCAGTACTTC.

V and J are TRBV5-6 and TRBJ2-5; TRBD1 matches at 10 bases. This CDR3 region has 16 residues. Germline CDR1 SGHDT, CDR2 YYEEEE. With 4 bases clipped from V and 4 bases from J, the junction kept 10 bases outside the gene matches. The DNA for the CDR3 is TGTGCCAGCAGCCGTTTCCTGGACAGGGGGGGAGAGACCCAGTACTTC. Residues: CASSRFLDRGGETQYF.

The chain combines TRBV12-3 or TRBV12-4 with TRBJ2-3, with 7 bases matching TRBD1. This CDR3 is 13 amino acids long. J gave up 8 bases and V 5 bases, and 7 bases lay outside the gene matches. CDR3 in amino acids: CASSPGQDGTQYF. CDR3 sequence (DNA): TGTGCCAGCAGTCCCGGACAGGACGGTACGCAGTATTTT.

The rearrangement links TRBV7-8 to TRBJ1-5, with 7 bases fitting TRBD1. Per the germline V gene, CDR1 is SGHVS and CDR2 is FQNEAQ. Trimming at V came to 5 bases and at J to 6 bases, leaving 10 bases not matched to a gene. This CDR3 is 15 amino acids long. The CDR3 is CASSPITGDGQPQHF. The DNA for the CDR3 is TGTGCCAGCAGCCCGATCACAGGGGACGGTCAGCCCCAGCATTTT.

The chain employs TRBV18 and TRBJ2-7; 7 nucleotides match TRBD2. The CDR3 totals 14 residues. Germline assignment: CDR1 KGHSH and CDR2 LQKENI. V lost 3 bases, J lost 2 bases, and 4 bases stayed unmatched. The CDR3: CASSPGGGPYEQYF. The CDR3 coding sequence is TGTGCCAGCTCACCGGGGGGGGGACCCTACGAGCAGTACTTC.

The CDR3: CASSNGVVTDTQYF. In DNA form, the CDR3 reads TGTGCCAGCAGTAATGGAGTAGTAACAGATACGCAGTATTTT. The chain combines TRBV6-2 or TRBV6-3 with TRBJ2-3; D not certain. The germline V gene encodes CDR1 MNHEY and CDR2 SVGEGT. This CDR3 region has 14 residues. V was cut by 5 bases and J by 3 bases, with 12 bases left in between.

The table lists this clone with a count of one. The V call is TRBV7-9, the J call TRBJ2-7, with 9 bases identical to TRBD1. V was clipped by 1 base and J by 3 bases; unmatched bases: 10. Germline lookup yields CDR1 SEHNR and CDR2 FQNEAQ (reference sequence). This CDR3 has 17 amino acids. The CDR3 reads CASSLVVSDRGNYEQYF. CDR3 DNA: TGTGCCAGCAGCTTAGTTGTATCGGACAGGGGAAACTACGAGCAGTACTTC.

This clone was observed a few times. This rearrangement joins TRBV6-2 or TRBV6-3 to TRBJ1-2; a weak D match, TRBD1 (5 bases). The CDR3 spans 19 residues. V was clipped by 5 bases and J by 4 bases, with 29 bases between them. The germline CDR1 and CDR2 sequences are MNHEY and SVGEGT. The CDR3 sequence is CASSDVILRGRTPSYGYTF. CDR3 DNA sequence: TGTGCCAGCAGTGACGTGATTCTGCGTGGCCGGACACCAAGCTATGGCTACACCTTC.

The chain links TRBV18 to TRBJ2-1; 8 bases are a match to TRBD1. Germline lookup yields CDR1 KGHSH and CDR2 LQKENI. Trimming at V came to 1 base and at J to 7 bases, leaving 6 bases not matched to a gene. The CDR3 is 15 amino acids. CDR3 nucleotide sequence: TGTGCCAGCTCACCACTGGACAGGGCGAGGAATGAGCAGTTCTTC. This translates into CASSPLDRARNEQFF.

V usage is TRBV5-1 and J usage is TRBJ1-1; D ambiguous. CDR1 and CDR2 (germline): SGHRS, YFSETQ. The CDR3 is made up of 18 amino acids. The V gene lost 2 bases and the J gene lost 0 bases, with 20 bases spanning the gap. The CDR3 loop reads CASSFDQRLSSMNTEAFF. CDR3 coding DNA: TGCGCCAGCAGCTTCGATCAGCGCTTATCCTCCATGAACACTGAAGCTTTCTTT.